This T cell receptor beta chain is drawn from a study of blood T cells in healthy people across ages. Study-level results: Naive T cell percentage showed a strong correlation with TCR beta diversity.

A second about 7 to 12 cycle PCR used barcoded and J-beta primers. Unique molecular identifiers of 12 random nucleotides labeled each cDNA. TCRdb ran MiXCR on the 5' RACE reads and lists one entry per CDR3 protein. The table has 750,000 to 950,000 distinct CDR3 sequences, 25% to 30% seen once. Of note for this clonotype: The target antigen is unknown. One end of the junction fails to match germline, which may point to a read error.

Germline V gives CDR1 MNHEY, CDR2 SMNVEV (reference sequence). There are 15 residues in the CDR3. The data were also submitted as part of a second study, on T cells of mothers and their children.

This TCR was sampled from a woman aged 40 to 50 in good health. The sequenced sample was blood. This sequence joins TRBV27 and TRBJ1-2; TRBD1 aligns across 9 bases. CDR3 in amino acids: CAGSSPGQGNYGYTF. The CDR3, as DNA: TGTGCCGGCAGTTCCCCGGGACAGGGAAACTATGGCTACACCTTC.